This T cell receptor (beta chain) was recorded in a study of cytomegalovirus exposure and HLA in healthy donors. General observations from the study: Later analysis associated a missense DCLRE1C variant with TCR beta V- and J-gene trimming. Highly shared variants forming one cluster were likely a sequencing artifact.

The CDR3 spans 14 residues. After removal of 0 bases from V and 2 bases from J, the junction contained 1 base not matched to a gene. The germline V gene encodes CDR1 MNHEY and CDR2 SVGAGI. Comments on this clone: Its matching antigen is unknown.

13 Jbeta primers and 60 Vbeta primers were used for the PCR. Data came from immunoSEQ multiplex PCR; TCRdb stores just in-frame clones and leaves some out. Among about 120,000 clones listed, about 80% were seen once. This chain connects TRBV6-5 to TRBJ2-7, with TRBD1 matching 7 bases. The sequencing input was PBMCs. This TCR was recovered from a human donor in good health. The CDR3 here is CASSYSTGPYEQYF. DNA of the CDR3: TGTGCCAGCAGTTACTCGACAGGGCCCTACGAGCAGTACTTC.